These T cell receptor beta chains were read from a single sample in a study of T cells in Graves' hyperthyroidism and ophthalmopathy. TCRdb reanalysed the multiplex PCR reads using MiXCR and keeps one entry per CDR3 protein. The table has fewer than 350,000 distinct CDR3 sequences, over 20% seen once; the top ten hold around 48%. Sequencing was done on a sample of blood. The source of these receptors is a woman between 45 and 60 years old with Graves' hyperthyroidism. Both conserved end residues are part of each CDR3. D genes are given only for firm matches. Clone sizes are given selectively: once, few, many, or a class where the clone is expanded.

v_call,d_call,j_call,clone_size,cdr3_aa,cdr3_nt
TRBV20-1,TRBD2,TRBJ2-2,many,CSARALAGHVNTGELFF,TGCAGTGCTAGAGCGCTAGCGGGGCACGTAAACACCGGGGAGCTGTTTTTT
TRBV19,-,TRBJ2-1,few,CASSRGKTYNEQFF,TGTGCCAGTAGTAGGGGGAAGACTTACAATGAGCAGTTCTTC
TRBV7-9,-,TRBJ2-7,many,CASSLETPLEQYF,TGTGCCAGCAGCTTAGAAACGCCCTTGGAGCAGTACTTC
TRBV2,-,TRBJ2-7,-,CASRDRITSGSSYEQYF,TGTGCCAGTCGGGACAGGATTACTAGCGGGTCCTCCTACGAGCAGTACTTC
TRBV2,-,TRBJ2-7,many,CASSNRPPYEQYF,TGTGCCAGCAGTAACAGGCCACCCTACGAGCAGTACTTC
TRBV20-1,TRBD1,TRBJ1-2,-,CSARTGFDGYTF,TGCAGTGCTAGGACAGGGTTCGATGGCTACACCTTC
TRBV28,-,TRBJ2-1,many,CASSLGLRTQFF,TGTGCCAGCAGTTTGGGGTTGAGGACGCAGTTCTTC
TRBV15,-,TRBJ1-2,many,CATSRGQPGVYGYTF,TGTGCCACCAGCAGAGGACAACCAGGGGTCTATGGCTACACCTTC
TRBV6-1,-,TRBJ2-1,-,CASSEGPLGNEQFF,TGTGCCAGCAGTGAAGGCCCCCTAGGGAATGAGCAGTTCTTC
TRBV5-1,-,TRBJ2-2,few,CASRPDPRAGELFF,TGCGCCAGCAGACCGGACCCAAGGGCCGGGGAGCTGTTTTTT
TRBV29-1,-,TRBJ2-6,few,CSVRRSPGANVLTF,TGCAGCGTCCGTAGGAGCCCTGGGGCCAACGTCCTGACTTTC
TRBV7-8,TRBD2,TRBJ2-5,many,CASSSGLDGTQYF,TGTGCCAGCAGCTCGGGACTAGATGGGACCCAGTACTTC
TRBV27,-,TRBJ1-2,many,CASSPLTRENGYTF,TGTGCCAGCAGTCCCTTAACTAGGGAAAATGGCTACACCTTC
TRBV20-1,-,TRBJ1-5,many,CSARRQNNQPQHF,TGCAGTGCTAGACGACAGAACAATCAGCCCCAGCATTTT
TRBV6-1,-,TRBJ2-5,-,CASSENTSKETQYF,TGTGCCAGCAGTGAAAACACTAGTAAGGAGACCCAGTACTTC
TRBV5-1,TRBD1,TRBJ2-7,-,CASSLGSGTGSTEQYF,TGCGCCAGCAGCTTGGGCTCCGGGACAGGGTCCACCGAGCAGTACTTC